The 8 T cell receptor beta chains presented below share a single source sample, sequenced in a study of cytomegalovirus exposure and HLA in healthy donors. TCRdb keeps only in-frame clones here, not all; method: immunoSEQ multiplex PCR. The sample lists fewer than 60,000 clones, 90% to 95% occurring once. Sequencing was performed on PBMCs. The receptors were gathered from a woman between 18 and 29 years old in good health and CMV-seropositive.

The chain's CDR3 is CASSGGTAKGEKLFF. The CDR3 nucleotides are TGTGCCAGCAGCGGCGGGACAGCAAAAGGTGAAAAACTGTTTTTT. This sequence joins TRBV9 and TRBJ1-4, with 7 bases matching TRBD1. Germline values: CDR1 SGDLS, CDR2 YYNGEE. The CDR3 runs 15 residues. Germline trimming cut 3 bases from V and 7 bases from J; bases unmatched to any gene: 9.

This chain links TRBV2 with TRBJ2-7; TRBD2 might be the D (6 bases). The length of the CDR3 is 12 residues. CDR1 and CDR2 from the germline V gene are SNHLY and FYNNEI. The V and J ends lost 7 bases and 5 bases respectively, with 12 bases between them. The CDR3 loop reads CASKLGGDEQYF. CDR3 nucleotides: TGTGCCAGCAAGCTGGGGGGTGACGAGCAGTACTTC.

The V call is TRBV11-2, the J call TRBJ1-1; TRBD1 agrees at 7 bases. With V trimmed by 0 bases and J by 7 bases, 5 bases remained unmatched. Germline V gene sequence: CDR1 SGHAT, CDR2 FQNNGV. The CDR3 length is 14 residues. The CDR3 protein is CASSLDAGGGEAFF. CDR3 in DNA: TGTGCCAGCAGCTTAGATGCAGGGGGTGGTGAAGCTTTCTTT.

The chain recombines TRBV10-3 with TRBJ1-5; D gene uncertain. Germline V gives CDR1 ENHRY, CDR2 SYGVKD. CDR3 size: 13 residues. The V and J ends lost 5 bases and 8 bases respectively, with 13 bases between them. The CDR3 here is CAISTSLLEPQHF. CDR3 in DNA: TGTGCCATCAGTACTTCCCTTCTGGAGCCCCAGCATTTT.

The V gene is TRBV5-1, the J gene TRBJ1-4; 7 bases match TRBD1. Germline values: CDR1 SGHRS, CDR2 YFSETQ. J lost 5 bases, V lost 4 bases, and 5 bases had no gene match. The CDR3 length is 14 residues. The CDR3 loop reads CASSRDSLNEKLFF. In DNA, the CDR3 is TGCGCCAGCAGCAGGGACAGTTTAAATGAAAAACTGTTTTTT.

CDR3 sequence: CASSFSSDRGEKLFF. CDR3 coding DNA: TGTGCCAGCAGTTTTTCCTCGGACAGGGGAGAAAAACTGTTTTTT. The chain links TRBV7-2 to TRBJ1-4, with TRBD1 identical over 9 bases. The V and J ends lost 6 bases and 8 bases, in that order; junction bases with no gene match: 10. The length of the CDR3 is 15 residues. The V gene's germline CDR1 is SGHTA and CDR2 FQGNSA.

The genes are TRBV9 and TRBJ1-1; D is perhaps TRBD1 (6 bases). V lost 4 bases to trimming and J lost 4 bases, with 17 bases between them. Germline loops: CDR1 SGDLS, CDR2 YYNGEE. The CDR3 spans 15 residues. The CDR3 reads CASSSEGGPITEAFF. The CDR3 DNA reads TGTGCCAGCAGCTCAGAAGGGGGACCAATCACTGAAGCTTTCTTT.

V gene TRBV19 combines with J gene TRBJ1-5; 12 bases match TRBD1. The germline V gene encodes CDR1 LNHDA and CDR2 SQIVND (reference sequence). CDR3 size: 17 residues. V shed 5 bases and J 4 bases; nucleotides not matched to a gene: 9. CDR3 region: CASSHIGTGGPNQPQHF. The CDR3, as DNA: TGTGCCAGTAGTCATATTGGGACAGGGGGCCCAAATCAGCCCCAGCATTTT.